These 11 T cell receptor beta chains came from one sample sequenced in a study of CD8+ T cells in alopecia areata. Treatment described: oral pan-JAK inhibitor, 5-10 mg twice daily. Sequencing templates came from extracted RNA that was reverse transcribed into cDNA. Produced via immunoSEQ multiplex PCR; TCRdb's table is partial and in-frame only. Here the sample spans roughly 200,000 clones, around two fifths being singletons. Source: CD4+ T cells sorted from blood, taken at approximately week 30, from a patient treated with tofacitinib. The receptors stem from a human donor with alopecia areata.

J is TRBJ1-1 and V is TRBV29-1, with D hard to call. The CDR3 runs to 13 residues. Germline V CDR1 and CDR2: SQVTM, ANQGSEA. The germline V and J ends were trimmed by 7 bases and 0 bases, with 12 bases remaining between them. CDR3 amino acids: CSAGSGMNTEAFF. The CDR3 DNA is TGCAGCGCCGGGTCAGGAATGAACACTGAAGCTTTCTTT.

CDR3 region: CASSFSGQGGTEAFF. CDR3 in DNA: TGTGCCAGCAGCTTCTCCGGACAGGGTGGTACTGAAGCTTTCTTT. This chain connects TRBV6-1 to TRBJ1-1; 8 positions match TRBD1. The V gene end was trimmed by 6 bases and the J gene end by 5 bases; junction bases not matched to a gene: 11. Germline V gene data show CDR1 as MNHNS and CDR2 as SASEGT. This CDR3 has 15 amino acids.

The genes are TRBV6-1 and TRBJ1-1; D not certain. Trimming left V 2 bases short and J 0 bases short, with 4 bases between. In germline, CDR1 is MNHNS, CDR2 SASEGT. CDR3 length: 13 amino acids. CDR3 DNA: TGTGCCAGCAGTGAAAAGATGAACACTGAAGCTTTCTTT. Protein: CASSEKMNTEAFF.

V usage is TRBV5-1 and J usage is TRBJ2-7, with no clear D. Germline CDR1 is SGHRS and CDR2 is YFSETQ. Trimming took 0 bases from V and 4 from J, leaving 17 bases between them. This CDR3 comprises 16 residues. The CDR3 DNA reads TGCGCCAGCAGCTTGGCCTTGGACGGGTTTTGGTACGAGCAGTACTTC. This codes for CASSLALDGFWYEQYF. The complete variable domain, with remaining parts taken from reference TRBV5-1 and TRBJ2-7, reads KAGVTQTPRYLIKTRGQQVTLSCSPISGHRSVSWYQQTPGQGLQFLFEYFSETQRNKGNFPGRFSGRQFSNSRSEMNVSTLELGDSALYLCASSLALDGFWYEQYFGPGTRLTVT.

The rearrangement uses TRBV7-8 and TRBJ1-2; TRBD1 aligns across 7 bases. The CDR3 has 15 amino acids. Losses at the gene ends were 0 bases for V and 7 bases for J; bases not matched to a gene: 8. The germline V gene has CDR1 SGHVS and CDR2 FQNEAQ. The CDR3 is CASSLAGATGVGYTF. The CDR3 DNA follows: TGTGCCAGCAGCTTAGCAGGTGCAACAGGGGTTGGCTACACCTTC.

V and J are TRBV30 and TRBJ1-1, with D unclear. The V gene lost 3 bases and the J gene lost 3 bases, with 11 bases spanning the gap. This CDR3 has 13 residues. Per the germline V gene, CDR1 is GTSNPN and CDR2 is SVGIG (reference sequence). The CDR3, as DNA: TGTGCCTGGAGGGGTCCCGGGCACACTGAAGCTTTCTTT. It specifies CAWRGPGHTEAFF.

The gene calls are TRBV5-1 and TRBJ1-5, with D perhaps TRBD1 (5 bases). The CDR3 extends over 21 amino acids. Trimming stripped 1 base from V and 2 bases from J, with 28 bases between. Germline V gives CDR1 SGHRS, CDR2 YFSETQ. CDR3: CASSLFSLSRSGARRNQPQHF. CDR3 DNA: TGCGCCAGCAGCTTGTTTTCTTTAAGTCGGTCCGGGGCGCGGCGCAATCAGCCCCAGCATTTT.

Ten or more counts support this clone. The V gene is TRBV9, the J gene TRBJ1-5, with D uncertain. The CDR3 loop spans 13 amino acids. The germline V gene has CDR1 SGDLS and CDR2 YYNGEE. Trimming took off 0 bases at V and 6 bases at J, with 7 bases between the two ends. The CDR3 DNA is TGTGCCAGCAGCGTAGGGGTGACTCAGCCCCAGCATTTT. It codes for CASSVGVTQPQHF. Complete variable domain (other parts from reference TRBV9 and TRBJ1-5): DSGVTQTPKHLITATGQRVTLRCSPRSGDLSVYWYQQSLDQGLQFLIQYYNGEERAKGNILERFSAQQFPDLHSELNLSSLELGDSALYFCASSVGVTQPQHFGDGTRLSIL.

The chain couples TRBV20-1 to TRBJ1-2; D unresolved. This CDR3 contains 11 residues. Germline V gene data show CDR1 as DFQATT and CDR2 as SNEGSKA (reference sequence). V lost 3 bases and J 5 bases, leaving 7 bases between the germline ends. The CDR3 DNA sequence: TGCAGTGCTAGGACGGATTATGGCTACACCTTC. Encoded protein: CSARTDYGYTF.

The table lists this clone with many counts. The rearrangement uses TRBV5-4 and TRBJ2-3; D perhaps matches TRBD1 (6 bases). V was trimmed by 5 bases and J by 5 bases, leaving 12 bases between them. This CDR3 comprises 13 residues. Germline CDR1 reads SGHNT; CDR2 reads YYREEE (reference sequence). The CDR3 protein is CASSIQGKDTQYF. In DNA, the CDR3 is TGTGCCAGCAGTATTCAGGGGAAAGATACGCAGTATTTT.

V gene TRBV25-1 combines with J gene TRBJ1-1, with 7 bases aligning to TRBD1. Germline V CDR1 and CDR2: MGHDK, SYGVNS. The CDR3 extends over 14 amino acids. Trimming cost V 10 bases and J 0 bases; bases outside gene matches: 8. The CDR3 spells CATVSGTVNTEAFF. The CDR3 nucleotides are TGTGCCACGGTTTCCGGGACAGTGAACACTGAAGCTTTCTTT.